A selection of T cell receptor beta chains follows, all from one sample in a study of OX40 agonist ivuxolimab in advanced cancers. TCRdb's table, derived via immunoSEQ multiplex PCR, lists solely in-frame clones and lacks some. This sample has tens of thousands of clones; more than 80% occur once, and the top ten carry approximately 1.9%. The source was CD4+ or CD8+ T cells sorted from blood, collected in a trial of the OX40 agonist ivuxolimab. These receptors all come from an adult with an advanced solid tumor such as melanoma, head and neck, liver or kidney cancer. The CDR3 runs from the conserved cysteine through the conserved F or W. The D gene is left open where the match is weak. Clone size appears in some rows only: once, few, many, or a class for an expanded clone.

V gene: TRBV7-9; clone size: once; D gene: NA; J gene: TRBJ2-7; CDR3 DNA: TGTGCCAGCAGCCGAATCAGGGGAACGGGCTACGAGCAGTACTTC; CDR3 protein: CASSRIRGTGYEQYF
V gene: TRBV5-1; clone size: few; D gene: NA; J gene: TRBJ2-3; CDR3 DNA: TGCGCCAGCAGCCTAGGGGGGGCCGGGACAGATACGCAGTATTTT; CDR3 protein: CASSLGGAGTDTQYF
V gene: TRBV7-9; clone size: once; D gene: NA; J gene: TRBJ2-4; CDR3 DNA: TGTGCCAGCAGCTCCTACACGTACAGGGAAGGCAAAAACATTCAGTACTTC; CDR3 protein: CASSSYTYREGKNIQYF
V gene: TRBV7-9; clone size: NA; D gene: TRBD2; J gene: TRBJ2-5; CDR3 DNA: TGTGCCAGCATGGCGGGAGGCAGAGAGACCCAGTACTTC; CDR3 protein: CASMAGGRETQYF
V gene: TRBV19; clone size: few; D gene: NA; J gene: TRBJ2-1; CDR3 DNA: TGTGCCAGCCATTTCTCTTCGTCCTACAATGAGCAGTTCTTC; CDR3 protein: CASHFSSSYNEQFF
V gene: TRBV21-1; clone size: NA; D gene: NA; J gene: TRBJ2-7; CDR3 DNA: TGTGCCAGCAGCAAAGTGGATAGCGCTAGCTCCTACGAGCAGTACTTC; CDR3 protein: CASSKVDSASSYEQYF
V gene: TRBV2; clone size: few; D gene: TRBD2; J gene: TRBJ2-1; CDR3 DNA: TGTGCCAGCAACCCGGGACTAGCGGACAATGAGCAGTTCTTC; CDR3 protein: CASNPGLADNEQFF
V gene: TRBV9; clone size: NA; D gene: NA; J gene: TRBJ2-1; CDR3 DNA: TGTGCCAGCAGCGTAGTTGGGGGGACGACCTACAATGAGCAGTTCTTC; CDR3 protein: CASSVVGGTTYNEQFF
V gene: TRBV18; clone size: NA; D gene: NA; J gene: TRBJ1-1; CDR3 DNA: TGTGCCAGCTCACCGGCAACGGTCCAAATGAACACTGAAGCTTTCTTT; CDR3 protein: CASSPATVQMNTEAFF
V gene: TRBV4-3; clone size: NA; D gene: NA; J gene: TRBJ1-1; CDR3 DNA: TGCGCCAGCAGCCATTCTAACGGAGTACAGCTGAACACTGAAGCTTTCTTT; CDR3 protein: CASSHSNGVQLNTEAFF
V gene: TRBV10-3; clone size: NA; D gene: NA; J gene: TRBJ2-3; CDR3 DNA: TGTGCCATCAGTGAGTCGGGGGTGGCTGCAGATACGCAGTATTTT; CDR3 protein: CAISESGVAADTQYF
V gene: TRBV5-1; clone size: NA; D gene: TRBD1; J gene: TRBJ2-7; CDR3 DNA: TGCGCCAGCAGCTTGGGGACAGGGCTTTCCTTGCAGTACTTC; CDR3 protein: CASSLGTGLSLQYF
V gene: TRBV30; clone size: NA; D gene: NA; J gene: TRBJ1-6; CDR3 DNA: TGTGCCTGGAGTCTCGCCTGGGGTTCACCCCTCCACTTT; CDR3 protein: CAWSLAWGSPLHF
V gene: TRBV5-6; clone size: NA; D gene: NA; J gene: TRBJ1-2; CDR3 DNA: TGTGCCAGCAGCTCTGAATCGAGAGGGCGCTATGGCTACACCTTC; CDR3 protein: CASSSESRGRYGYTF
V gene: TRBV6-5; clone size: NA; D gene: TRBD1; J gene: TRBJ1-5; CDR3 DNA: TGTGCCAGCAGTATCACGACAGGGGGGAATCAGCCCCAGCATTTT; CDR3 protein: CASSITTGGNQPQHF
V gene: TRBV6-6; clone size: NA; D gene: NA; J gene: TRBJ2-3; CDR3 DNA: TGTGCCAGCAGTTACCAGGACAGCACAGATACGCAGTATTTT; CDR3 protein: CASSYQDSTDTQYF
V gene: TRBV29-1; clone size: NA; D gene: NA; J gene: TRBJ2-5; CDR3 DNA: TGCAGCGTCAGGTCCGGGGGATTGGAGACCCAGTACTTC; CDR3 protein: CSVRSGGLETQYF
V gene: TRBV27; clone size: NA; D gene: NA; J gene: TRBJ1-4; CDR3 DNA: TGTGCCAGCAGGAGAGGCGCGCAGATGGGCGAACTGTTTTTT; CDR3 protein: CASRRGAQMGELFF
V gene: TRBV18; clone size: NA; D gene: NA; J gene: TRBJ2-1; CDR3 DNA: TGTGCCAGCTCACCTCAAAGCGGGGAGCAGTTCTTC; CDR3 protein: CASSPQSGEQFF
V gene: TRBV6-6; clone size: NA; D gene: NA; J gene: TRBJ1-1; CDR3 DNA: TGTGCCAGCATTACGGGGAGTAACACTGAAGCTTTCTTT; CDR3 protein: CASITGSNTEAFF